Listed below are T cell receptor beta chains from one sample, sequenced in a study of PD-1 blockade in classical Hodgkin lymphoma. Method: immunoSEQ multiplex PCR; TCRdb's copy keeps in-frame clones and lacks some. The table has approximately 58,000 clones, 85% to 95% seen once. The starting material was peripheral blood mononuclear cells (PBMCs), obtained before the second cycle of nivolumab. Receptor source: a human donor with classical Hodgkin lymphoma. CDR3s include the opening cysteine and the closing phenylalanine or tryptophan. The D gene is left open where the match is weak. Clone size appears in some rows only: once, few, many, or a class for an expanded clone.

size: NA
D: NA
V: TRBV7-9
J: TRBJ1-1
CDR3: CASSSTGQAFF
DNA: TGTGCCAGCTCCTCGACCGGTCAAGCTTTCTTT

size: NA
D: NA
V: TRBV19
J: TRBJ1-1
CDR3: CASSIPAGKGWDTEAFF
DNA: TGTGCCAGTAGTATCCCGGCAGGGAAGGGATGGGACACTGAAGCTTTCTTT

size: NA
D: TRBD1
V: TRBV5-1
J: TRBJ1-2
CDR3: CASSFAGGDRGYYGYTF
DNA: TGCGCCAGCAGCTTCGCCGGTGGGGACAGGGGATACTATGGCTACACCTTC

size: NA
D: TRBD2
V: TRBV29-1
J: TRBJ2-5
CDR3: CSVSGLAGVQETQYF
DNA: TGCAGCGTTTCGGGACTAGCGGGAGTGCAAGAGACCCAGTACTTC

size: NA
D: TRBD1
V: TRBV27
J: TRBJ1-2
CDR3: CASSGPIRTGNTYGYTF
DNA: TGTGCCAGCAGTGGACCTATCCGGACAGGGAATACCTATGGCTACACCTTC

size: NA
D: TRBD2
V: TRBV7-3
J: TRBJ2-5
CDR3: CASSSRTSGIQETQYF
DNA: TGTGCCAGCAGCTCGCGGACTAGCGGTATCCAAGAGACCCAGTACTTC

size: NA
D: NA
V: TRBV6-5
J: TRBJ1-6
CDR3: CASSPVSRPPPLHF
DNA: TGTGCCAGCAGTCCCGTGAGCAGGCCCCCACCCCTCCACTTT

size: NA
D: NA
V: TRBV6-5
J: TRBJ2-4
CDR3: CASSSNSPIQNIQYF
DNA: TGTGCCAGCAGTTCTAACAGCCCAATCCAGAACATTCAGTACTTC

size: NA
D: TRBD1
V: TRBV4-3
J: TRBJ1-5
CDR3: CASSQESGQGGQPQHF
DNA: TGCGCCAGCAGCCAAGAATCGGGACAGGGTGGGCAGCCCCAGCATTTT

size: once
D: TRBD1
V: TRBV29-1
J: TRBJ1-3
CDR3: CSVSDRAGNTIYF
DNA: TGCAGCGTTTCGGACAGGGCTGGAAACACCATATATTTT

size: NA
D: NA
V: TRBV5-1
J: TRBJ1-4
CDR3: CASSLEWGSEKLFF
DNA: TGCGCCAGCAGCTTGGAGTGGGGTAGTGAAAAACTGTTTTTT

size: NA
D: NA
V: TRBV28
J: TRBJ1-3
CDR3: CASSFGGRNTIYF
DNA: TGTGCCAGCAGTTTTGGGGGGAGAAACACCATATATTTT

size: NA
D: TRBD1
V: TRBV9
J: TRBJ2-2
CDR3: CASSAPRQGSNTGELFF
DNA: TGTGCCAGCAGCGCCCCTCGACAGGGATCGAACACCGGGGAGCTGTTTTTT

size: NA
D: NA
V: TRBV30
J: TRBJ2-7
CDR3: CAWSEESGPYEQYF
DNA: TGTGCCTGGAGTGAAGAGTCAGGGCCCTACGAGCAGTACTTC

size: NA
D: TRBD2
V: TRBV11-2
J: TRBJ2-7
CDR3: CASSLQREQQYF
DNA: TGTGCCAGCAGCCTTCAGCGGGAGCAGCAGTACTTC

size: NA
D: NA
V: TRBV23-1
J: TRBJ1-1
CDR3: CASSQMNTEAFF
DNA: TGCGCCAGCAGTCAAATGAACACTGAAGCTTTCTTT

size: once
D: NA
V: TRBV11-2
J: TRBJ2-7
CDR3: CASSLVLPSMYEQYF
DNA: TGTGCCAGCAGCTTAGTGCTGCCCTCGATGTACGAGCAGTACTTC

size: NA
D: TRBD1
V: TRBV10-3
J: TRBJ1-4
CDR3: CAISETGGSTNEKLFF
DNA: TGTGCCATCAGTGAAACAGGGGGCTCAACTAATGAAAAACTGTTTTTT

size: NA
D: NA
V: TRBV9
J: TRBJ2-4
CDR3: CASSFNAEAGVGIQYF
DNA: TGTGCCAGCAGCTTCAACGCGGAGGCAGGGGTGGGGATTCAGTACTTC

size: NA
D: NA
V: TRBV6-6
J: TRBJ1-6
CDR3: CASSYGPAVNSPLHF
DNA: TGTGCCAGCAGTTACGGTCCAGCCGTTAATTCACCCCTCCACTTT

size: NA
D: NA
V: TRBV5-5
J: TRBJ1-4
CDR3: CASETEGNEKLFF
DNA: TGTGCCAGTGAGACTGAAGGCAATGAAAAACTGTTTTTT

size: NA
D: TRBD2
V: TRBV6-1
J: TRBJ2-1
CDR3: CASPPGLGTNEQFF
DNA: TGTGCCAGCCCCCCGGGACTAGGGACGAATGAGCAGTTCTTC

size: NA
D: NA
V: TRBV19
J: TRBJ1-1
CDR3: CASSLEGVSTEAFF
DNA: TGTGCCAGTAGTCTGGAGGGGGTTTCAACTGAAGCTTTCTTT

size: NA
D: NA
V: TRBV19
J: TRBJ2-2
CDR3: CASSKLRGGTGELFF
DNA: TGTGCCAGTAGTAAACTCAGGGGGGGAACCGGGGAGCTGTTTTTT

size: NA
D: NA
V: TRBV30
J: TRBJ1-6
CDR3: CAWSFLRGTSHNSPLHF
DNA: TGTGCCTGGAGCTTCCTACGGGGCACAAGTCATAATTCACCCCTCCACTTT

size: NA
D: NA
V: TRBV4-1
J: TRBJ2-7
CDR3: CASSQDLLQRTYYEQYF
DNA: TGCGCCAGCAGCCAAGATCTACTCCAACGCACTTATTACGAGCAGTACTTC

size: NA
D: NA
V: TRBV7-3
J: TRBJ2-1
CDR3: CASSPEVDYNEQFF
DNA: TGTGCCAGCAGCCCAGAAGTGGACTACAATGAGCAGTTCTTC

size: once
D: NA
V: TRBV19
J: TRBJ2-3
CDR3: CASSIRLANGDTQYF
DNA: TGTGCCAGTAGTATCAGACTGGCGAATGGGGATACGCAGTATTTT

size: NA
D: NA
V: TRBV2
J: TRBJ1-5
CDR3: CASSGSRGIGNQPQHF
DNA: TGTGCCAGCAGTGGATCTCGGGGGATTGGCAATCAGCCCCAGCATTTT

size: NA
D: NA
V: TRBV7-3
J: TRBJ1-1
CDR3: CASSSEANTEAFF
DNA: TGTGCCAGCAGCTCTGAGGCCAACACTGAAGCTTTCTTT

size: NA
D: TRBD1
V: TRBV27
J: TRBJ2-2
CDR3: CASRPGQGLTGELFF
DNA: TGTGCCAGCAGACCTGGACAGGGGCTGACCGGGGAGCTGTTTTTT

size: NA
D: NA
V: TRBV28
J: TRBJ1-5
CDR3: CASSPPRVFQPQHF
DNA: TGTGCCAGCAGTCCCCCAAGGGTTTTTCAGCCCCAGCATTTT

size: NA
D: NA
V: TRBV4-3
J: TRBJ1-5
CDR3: CASSQAFIHQPQHF
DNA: TGCGCCAGCAGCCAAGCCTTTATACATCAGCCCCAGCATTTT

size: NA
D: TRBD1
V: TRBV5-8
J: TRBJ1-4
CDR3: CASSLEGTGPEKLFF
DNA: TGTGCCAGCAGCTTGGAGGGGACAGGGCCTGAAAAACTGTTTTTT

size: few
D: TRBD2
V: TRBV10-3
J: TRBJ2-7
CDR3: CAISDEASGSGTYEQYF
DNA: TGTGCCATCAGTGATGAAGCTAGCGGGAGTGGCACCTACGAGCAGTACTTC

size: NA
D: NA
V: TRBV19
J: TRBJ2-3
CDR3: CASSNPADTQYF
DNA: TGTGCCAGTAGTAACCCCGCGGATACGCAGTATTTT

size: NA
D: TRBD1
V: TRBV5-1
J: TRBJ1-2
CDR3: CASSLSQGAWRYGYTF
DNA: TGCGCCAGCAGCTTGAGTCAGGGGGCGTGGAGATATGGCTACACCTTC

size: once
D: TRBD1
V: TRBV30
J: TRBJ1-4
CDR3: CAWSPNRGRGEKLFF
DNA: TGTGCCTGGAGTCCGAACAGGGGGAGAGGTGAAAAACTGTTTTTT

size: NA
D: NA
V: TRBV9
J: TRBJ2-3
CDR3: CASSLGPTDTQYF
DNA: TGTGCCAGCAGCCTCGGGCCCACAGATACGCAGTATTTT

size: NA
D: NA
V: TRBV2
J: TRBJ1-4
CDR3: CASRKGTNNEKLFF
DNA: TGTGCCAGCAGGAAGGGGACTAATAATGAAAAACTGTTTTTT

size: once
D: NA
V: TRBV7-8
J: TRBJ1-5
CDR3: CASSLGNLRGDSNQPQHF
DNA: TGTGCCAGCAGCTTAGGAAACCTACGAGGGGACTCCAATCAGCCCCAGCATTTT

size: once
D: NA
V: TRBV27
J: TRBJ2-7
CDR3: CASSLVPGSTYEQYF
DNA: TGTGCCAGCAGTTTAGTGCCAGGGTCAACCTACGAGCAGTACTTC

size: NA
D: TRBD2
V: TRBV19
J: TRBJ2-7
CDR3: CASTPRGGPYEQYF
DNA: TGTGCCAGTACCCCGCGGGGGGGACCCTACGAGCAGTACTTC

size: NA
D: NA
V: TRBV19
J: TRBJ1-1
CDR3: CTSSRGLNTEAFF
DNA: TGTACCAGTAGTAGGGGGTTGAACACTGAAGCTTTCTTT

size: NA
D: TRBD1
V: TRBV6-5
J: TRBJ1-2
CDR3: CASSYTMGQGHYGYTF
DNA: TGTGCCAGCAGTTACACTATGGGACAGGGACACTATGGCTACACCTTC

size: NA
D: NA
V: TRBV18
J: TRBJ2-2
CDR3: CASSDAGGELFF
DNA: TGTGCCAGCTCAGATGCGGGCGGGGAGCTGTTTTTT

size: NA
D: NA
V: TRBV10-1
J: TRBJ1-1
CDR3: CASGSLRERIWKSPEAFF
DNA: TGCGCCAGTGGGTCTTTGCGGGAGAGAATATGGAAGAGCCCTGAAGCTTTCTTT

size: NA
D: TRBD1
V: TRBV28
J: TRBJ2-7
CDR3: CASSSGGLTYEQYF
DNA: TGTGCCAGCAGTTCAGGGGGCCTTACTTACGAGCAGTACTTC

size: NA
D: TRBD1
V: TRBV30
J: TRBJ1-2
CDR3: CAGYRGPGYGYTF
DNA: TGTGCCGGATACAGGGGGCCTGGCTATGGCTACACCTTC

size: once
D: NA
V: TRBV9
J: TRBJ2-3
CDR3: CASSVAYDTQYF
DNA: TGTGCCAGCAGCGTAGCATACGATACGCAGTATTTT

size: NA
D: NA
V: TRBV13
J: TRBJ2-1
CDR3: CASSDAGTPRDEQFF
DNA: TGTGCCAGCAGCGACGCCGGGACCCCCAGAGATGAGCAGTTCTTC

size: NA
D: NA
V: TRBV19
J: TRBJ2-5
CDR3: CASSMGGTRETQYF
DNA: TGTGCCAGTAGTATGGGGGGCACGCGAGAGACCCAGTACTTC

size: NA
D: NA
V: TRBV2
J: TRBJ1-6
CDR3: CASTRGSYNSPLHF
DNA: TGTGCCAGCACCAGGGGCTCCTATAATTCACCCCTCCACTTT

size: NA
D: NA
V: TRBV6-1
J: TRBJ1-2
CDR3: CASSHRRVGYTF
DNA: TGTGCCAGCAGCCATAGGCGAGTGGGCTACACCTTC

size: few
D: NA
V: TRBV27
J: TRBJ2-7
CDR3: CASSLGGHREQYF
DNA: TGTGCCAGCAGTTTAGGGGGACACCGAGAGCAGTACTTC

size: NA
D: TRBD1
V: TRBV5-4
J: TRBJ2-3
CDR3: CASSSDRADTQYF
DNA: TGTGCCAGCAGCTCCGACAGGGCAGATACGCAGTATTTT

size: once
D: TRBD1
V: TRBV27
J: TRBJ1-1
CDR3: CASSPGQGYTEAFF
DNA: TGTGCCAGCAGTCCGGGACAGGGGTACACTGAAGCTTTCTTT

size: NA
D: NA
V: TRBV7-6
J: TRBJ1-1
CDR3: CASKIGDDTEAFF
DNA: TGTGCCAGCAAAATTGGGGACGACACTGAAGCTTTCTTT

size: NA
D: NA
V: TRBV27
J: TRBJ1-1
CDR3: CASNLTLGQRQNTEAFF
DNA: TGTGCCAGCAACCTTACACTCGGGCAGCGACAGAACACTGAAGCTTTCTTT